This T cell receptor (beta chain) was sequenced during a study of cytomegalovirus exposure and HLA in healthy donors. General study points: High specificity and sensitivity for cytomegalovirus status were reported for the classifier. In vitro data verified three CMV-associated chains as specific for CMV antigens.

TCRdb's copy holds only in-frame clones and misses some; the assay was immunoSEQ multiplex PCR. The profile shows about 100,000 clones, under 85% of them singletons. The J segment lost 10 bases and the V segment lost 3 bases, leaving 10 bases of the junction unmatched. The CDR3 is 15 amino acids. Germline CDR1 is MNHEY and CDR2 is SMNVEV (reference sequence). This clone came up once. Its antigen is currently unknown. This receptor was obtained from a woman between 18 and 29 years old in good health and CMV-seronegative. This chain joins TRBV27 and TRBJ1-4, with 8 bases that match TRBD1. Sequenced input: PBMCs. CDR3 sequence: CASSLTRGPTGKLFF. The DNA of the CDR3 is TGTGCCAGCAGTTTGACCAGGGGGCCGACCGGAAAACTGTTTTTT.